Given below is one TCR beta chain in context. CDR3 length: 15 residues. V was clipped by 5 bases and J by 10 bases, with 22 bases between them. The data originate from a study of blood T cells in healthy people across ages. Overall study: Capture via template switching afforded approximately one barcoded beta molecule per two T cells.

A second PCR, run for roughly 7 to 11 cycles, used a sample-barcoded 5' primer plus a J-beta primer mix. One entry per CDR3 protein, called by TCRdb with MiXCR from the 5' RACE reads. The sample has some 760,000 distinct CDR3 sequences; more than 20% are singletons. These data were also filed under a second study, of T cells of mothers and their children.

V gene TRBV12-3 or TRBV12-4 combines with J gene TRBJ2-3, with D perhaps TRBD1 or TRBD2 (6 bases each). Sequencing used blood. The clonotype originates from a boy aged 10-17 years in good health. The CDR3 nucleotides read TGTGCCAGCAGTCTTAACCGGGGGCGAATAGACGCGCAGTATTTT. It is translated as CASSLNRGRIDAQYF.